This entry is about one T cell receptor (beta chain). As yet, its antigen is unknown. Vbeta (60) and Jbeta (13) primers were used in the PCR. Sequenced by immunoSEQ multiplex PCR; TCRdb stores in-frame clones only, minus some. The sample holds under 200,000 clones. These data belong to a study of cytomegalovirus exposure and HLA in healthy donors. Notes on the study in general: CMV serostatus was the only recorded immune exposure for donors. Near-uniform donor sequencing depth was presumed by presence/absence analyses. Researchers catalogued about 160 TCR beta chains as cytomegalovirus-associated.

Germline V gene sequence: CDR1 SEHNR, CDR2 FQNEAQ (reference sequence). This CDR3 comprises 15 residues. The trim removed 1 base at V and 7 bases at J, leaving 6 bases unmatched. The receptor comes from a man between 25 and 39 years old in good health and CMV-seronegative. This chain joins TRBV7-9 and TRBJ1-2; 10 nucleotides align to TRBD1. Sequenced material: PBMCs. The CDR3 protein is CASSLEPGTGVGYTF. CDR3 DNA: TGTGCCAGCAGCTTAGAACCCGGGACAGGGGTTGGCTACACCTTC.